These 28 T cell receptor beta chains were sequenced from one sample in a study of response to subunit inactivated influenza vaccine. TCRdb independently ran MiXCR on the RT-PCR reads; one entry per CDR3 protein. Of some 500,000 distinct CDR3 sequences listed, over 25% were seen once; the top ten hold less than 2.5%. Sequencing used CD4+ T cells sorted from PBMCs, obtained roughly 5 days after vaccination. Every receptor here comes from a man in his fifties or sixties who received an inactivated influenza vaccine.

This chain links TRBV5-1 with TRBJ2-7; D possibly matches TRBD1 or TRBD2 (5 bases each). CDR1 is SGHRS and CDR2 is YFSETQ in the germline V gene. V gave up 3 bases and J gave up 2 bases, with 12 bases separating them. This CDR3 spans 14 amino acids. CDR3 sequence reads: CASSSLEGTYEQYF. CDR3 DNA: TGCGCCAGCAGCTCCTTAGAGGGGACCTACGAGCAGTACTTC.

The chain is built from TRBV28 and TRBJ2-7, with no clear D. The length of the CDR3 is 13 residues. The V end lost 2 bases, the J end lost 3 bases, and 8 bases lay between the germline ends. CDR1 MDHEN and CDR2 SYDVKM come from the germline V gene. CDR3 sequence reads: CASSLVHIYEQYF. The CDR3 bases are TGTGCCAGCAGTTTAGTACACATCTACGAGCAGTACTTC.

This clonotype was seen only a few times. The genes are TRBV4-1 and TRBJ2-3; 12 bases agree with TRBD2. CDR1 and CDR2 (germline): MGHRA, YSYEKL. The trim removed 4 bases at V and 4 bases at J, leaving 6 bases unmatched. This CDR3 spans 16 amino acids. Here the CDR3 reads CASSRSSGGVSDTQYF. In DNA form, the CDR3 reads TGCGCCAGCAGCCGGTCTAGCGGGGGGGTATCAGATACGCAGTATTTT.

V gene TRBV7-8 combines with J gene TRBJ2-2; the match to TRBD1 covers 9 bases. V was pared by 5 bases and J by 6 bases, with 7 bases of the junction left unmatched. The length of the CDR3 is 15 residues. Germline V CDR1 and CDR2: SGHVS, FQNEAQ. The CDR3 bases are TGTGCCAGCAGCGGGCGGGACAGGGTAGCCGGGGAGCTGTTTTTT. It encodes CASSGRDRVAGELFF.

Ten or more counts support this clonotype. The chain links TRBV5-1 to TRBJ2-3, with 8 bases identical to TRBD2. Looked up from germline, CDR1 is SGHRS and CDR2 is YFSETQ. CDR3 length equals 15 residues. J gave up 3 bases and V 0 bases, and 3 bases lay outside the gene matches. The CDR3 reads CASSLDRGGTDTQYF. CDR3 DNA: TGCGCCAGCAGCTTGGACCGGGGGGGTACAGATACGCAGTATTTT.

The genes are TRBV7-2 and TRBJ2-3; TRBD2 matches at 8 bases. The junction had 15 bases not matched to a gene; V was cut back by 5 bases and J by 5 bases. CDR1 SGHTA and CDR2 FQGNSA come from the germline V gene. This CDR3 has 17 residues. CDR3 sequence: CASSPLPRAGGGDTQYF. The CDR3 nucleotides read TGTGCCAGCAGCCCCCTCCCCCGTGCGGGGGGCGGAGATACGCAGTATTTT.

V is TRBV4-3 and J is TRBJ2-2; D is undetermined. Germline V CDR1 and CDR2: LGHNA, YSLEER. This CDR3 has 15 residues. Trimming took off 0 bases at V and 6 bases at J, with 11 bases between the two ends. Written as DNA, the CDR3 is TGCGCCAGCAGCCAAGAGGGCAAGGGTCCCGGGGAGCTGTTTTTT. Translated: CASSQEGKGPGELFF.

This chain uses TRBV4-2 with TRBJ2-2; D is possibly TRBD1 or TRBD2 (7 bases each). The germline V and J ends were trimmed by 6 bases and 7 bases, with 18 bases remaining between them. Germline CDR1 reads LGHNA; CDR2 reads YNFKEQ. There are 15 residues in the CDR3. CDR3 amino acids: CASSQGGRIYGELFF. CDR3 in DNA: TGTGCCAGCAGTCAGGGGGGGCGAATATACGGGGAGCTGTTTTTT.

DNA of the CDR3: TGCAGCGTCTGTGACAACCCGAACACTGAAGCTTTCTTT. This translates into CSVCDNPNTEAFF. The rearrangement joins TRBV29-1 to TRBJ1-1; the D is unclear. The V gene lost 6 bases and the J gene lost 1 base, with 12 bases spanning the gap. The CDR3 loop spans 13 amino acids. The germline CDR1 and CDR2 sequences are SQVTM and ANQGSEA.

This clonotype appeared a few times. CDR3 sequence: CASSYRVATNEKLFF. For the CDR3, the DNA is TGTGCCAGCAGTTACAGGGTTGCAACTAATGAAAAACTGTTTTTT. The rearrangement uses TRBV6-5 and TRBJ1-4, with D hard to call. V shed 2 bases and J shed 0 bases, with 7 bases lying between them. CDR1 MNHEY and CDR2 SVGAGI come from the germline V gene. This CDR3 is built from 15 residues.

J is TRBJ1-2 and V is TRBV6-1; no definite D call. The V gene lost 8 bases and the J gene lost 8 bases, with 12 bases spanning the gap. The V gene's germline CDR1 is MNHNS and CDR2 SASEGT. This CDR3 has 11 residues. CDR3 nucleotides: TGTGCCAGCGAGCGGCGACACGGCTACACCTTC. Protein sequence: CASERRHGYTF.

The chain carries TRBV18 and TRBJ1-2; 8 bases agree with TRBD1. Germline assignment: CDR1 KGHSH and CDR2 LQKENI. V shed 3 bases and J 2 bases; nucleotides not matched to a gene: 5. The CDR3 has 15 amino acids. The CDR3: CASSPLDRANYGYTF. CDR3 DNA sequence: TGTGCCAGCTCACCCCTGGACAGGGCGAACTATGGCTACACCTTC.

This clonotype has a handful of counts. The V and J genes are TRBV7-9 and TRBJ1-2; D remains unclear. The CDR3 sequence is 10 residues long. Germline values: CDR1 SEHNR, CDR2 FQNEAQ (reference sequence). V was clipped by 3 bases and J by 7 bases, with 3 bases between them. The CDR3: CASSFGGYTF. In nucleotides, the CDR3 is TGTGCCAGCAGCTTTGGTGGCTACACCTTC. Full variable domain (rest looked up from reference TRBV7-9 and TRBJ1-2): DTGVSQNPRHKITKRGQNVTFRCDPISEHNRLYWYRQTLGQGPEFLTYFQNEAQLEKSRLLSDRFSAERPKGSFSTLEIQRTEQGDSAMYLCASSFGGYTFGSGTRLTVV.

This clonotype was seen only a few times. The chain has TRBV20-1 and TRBJ2-1, with 8 nucleotides matching TRBD2. Germline V gene lookup returns CDR1 DFQATT and CDR2 SNEGSKA (reference sequence). V was pared by 6 bases and J by 6 bases, with 19 bases of the junction left unmatched. The CDR3 spans 17 residues. CDR3 sequence reads: CSAGRSGSRPRRNEQFF. The CDR3 DNA follows: TGCAGTGCGGGGCGAAGCGGGAGCCGGCCTAGGCGCAATGAGCAGTTCTTC.

V gene TRBV10-2 combines with J gene TRBJ2-7; 8 bases line up with TRBD1. Germline V gene lookup returns CDR1 WSHSY and CDR2 SAAADI. Trimming took 2 bases from V and 2 from J; bases not matched to a gene: 2. This CDR3 region has 14 residues. CDR3 amino acids: CASSELTGAYEQYF. The CDR3 DNA reads TGCGCCAGCAGTGAGCTGACAGGGGCCTACGAGCAGTACTTC.

The rearrangement joins TRBV4-2 to TRBJ2-3, with 10 nucleotides matching TRBD2. J lost 5 bases, V lost 1 base, and 9 bases had no gene match. The germline V gene has CDR1 LGHNA and CDR2 YNFKEQ. The CDR3 spans 17 residues. The CDR3 region has the DNA TGTGCCAGCAGCCAAGTCGGTAGCGGGGGGCCCCAAGATACGCAGTATTTT. As protein: CASSQVGSGGPQDTQYF.

The rearrangement links TRBV6-1 to TRBJ1-2, with D tentatively TRBD1 (6 bases). CDR3 length: 15 amino acids. V shed 5 bases and J shed 5 bases, with 18 bases lying between them. Germline V lookup: CDR1 MNHNS, CDR2 SASEGT. In DNA form, the CDR3 reads TGTGCCAGCAGTCCCGGGGGGCCATTGGGGTATGGCTACACCTTC. It yields the protein CASSPGGPLGYGYTF.

This clonotype was seen a few times. The chain combines TRBV9 with TRBJ2-3; 8 bases line up with TRBD1. From germline, CDR1 is SGDLS and CDR2 YYNGEE. V shed 0 bases and J 7 bases; nucleotides not matched to a gene: 10. The CDR3 sequence is 16 residues long. The CDR3 DNA is TGTGCCAGCAGCGTAGCTACTGGCAGGGGGCCCAATACGCAGTATTTT. Translating gives CASSVATGRGPNTQYF.

The chain couples TRBV2 to TRBJ1-2; D is unresolved. CDR3 length: 12 residues. The germline V gene has CDR1 SNHLY and CDR2 FYNNEI. V was trimmed by 5 bases and J by 4 bases, leaving 8 bases between them. The CDR3 DNA reads TGTGCCAGCAGTAACGGGATCTATGGCTACACCTTC. It specifies CASSNGIYGYTF.

The V and J genes are TRBV7-9 and TRBJ2-7; 7 bases align to TRBD2. This CDR3 has 16 amino acids. CDR1 is SEHNR and CDR2 is FQNEAQ in the germline V gene (reference sequence). The J segment lost 2 bases and the V segment lost 3 bases, leaving 10 bases of the junction unmatched. Here the CDR3 reads CASSLVLATYTYEQYF. The CDR3 nucleotides are TGTGCCAGCAGCTTGGTACTAGCGACGTACACCTACGAGCAGTACTTC.

This sequence joins TRBV20-1 and TRBJ1-1; D may be TRBD1 (5 bases). This CDR3 is 14 amino acids long. The germline V gene encodes CDR1 DFQATT and CDR2 SNEGSKA (reference sequence). V lost 3 bases and J 0 bases, leaving 11 bases between the germline ends. CDR3 sequence: CSASRGRMNTEAFF. As DNA, the CDR3 is TGCAGTGCTAGCCGGGGACGTATGAACACTGAAGCTTTCTTT.

The rearrangement uses TRBV4-2 and TRBJ2-2, with unresolved D. Germline V gene sequence: CDR1 LGHNA, CDR2 YNFKEQ. V gave up 0 bases and J gave up 9 bases, with 5 bases separating them. The CDR3 runs to 12 residues. The CDR3 nucleotides are TGTGCCAGCAGCCAAGAGAGCTGGGAGCTGTTTTTT. Protein product: CASSQESWELFF.

V and J are TRBV5-5 and TRBJ2-6; D might be TRBD1 (6 bases). With 3 bases removed from V and 4 bases from J, the gap between germline ends came to 14 bases. This CDR3 comprises 16 residues. The V gene's germline CDR1 is SGHKS and CDR2 YYEKEE (reference sequence). The CDR3 sequence is CASSSTGTSGANVLTF. For the CDR3, the DNA is TGTGCCAGCAGCTCGACTGGGACATCCGGGGCCAACGTCCTGACTTTC.

V and J are TRBV7-9 and TRBJ1-2, with TRBD1 as a possible D gene (5 bases). V was cut by 6 bases and J by 3 bases, with 20 bases left in between. CDR1 is SEHNR and CDR2 is FQNEAQ in the germline V gene (reference sequence). CDR3 length: 16 amino acids. CDR3 protein: CASRPEPGDSYYGYTF. The CDR3 nucleotides are TGTGCCAGCAGACCCGAACCGGGAGACAGCTACTATGGCTACACCTTC.

The CDR3: CAWSATGFYEQYF. The CDR3 nucleotides read TGTGCCTGGAGCGCGACAGGCTTCTACGAGCAGTACTTC. V usage is TRBV30 and J usage is TRBJ2-7, with a possible D match to TRBD1 (6 bases). Germline assignment: CDR1 GTSNPN and CDR2 SVGIG (reference sequence). The V end was cut by 3 bases, the J end by 3 bases, with 12 bases between. The CDR3 loop spans 13 amino acids.

The rearrangement joins TRBV7-9 to TRBJ2-3, with 12 bases aligning to TRBD2. The CDR3 contains 17 residues. The V gene end was trimmed by 2 bases and the J gene end by 0 bases; junction bases not matched to a gene: 3. Germline assignment: CDR1 SEHNR and CDR2 FQNEAQ (reference sequence). CDR3 coding DNA: TGTGCCAGCAGCTTATGGACTAGCGGGGCTAGCACAGATACGCAGTATTTT. Translation gives CASSLWTSGASTDTQYF. The whole variable domain, filled in from reference TRBV7-9 and TRBJ2-3, reads DTGVSQNPRHKITKRGQNVTFRCDPISEHNRLYWYRQTLGQGPEFLTYFQNEAQLEKSRLLSDRFSAERPKGSFSTLEIQRTEQGDSAMYLCASSLWTSGASTDTQYFGPGTRLTVL.

The sample holds a few counts of this clonotype. The gene calls are TRBV6-2 or TRBV6-3 and TRBJ2-1; TRBD2 matches 9 bases. J gave up 9 bases and V 6 bases, and 6 bases lay outside the gene matches. CDR3 size: 13 residues. CDR1 and CDR2 (germline): MNHEY, SVGEGT. The CDR3 nucleotides read TGTGCCAGCAGAACCGGGACTAGCATTGAGCAGTTCTTC. As protein: CASRTGTSIEQFF.

The chain recombines TRBV7-2 with TRBJ2-7; D could derive from TRBD1 or TRBD2 (5 bases each). Germline lookup yields CDR1 SGHTA and CDR2 FQGNSA. Trimming pared 3 bases from V and 0 bases from J, leaving 12 bases between. The CDR3 runs to 15 residues. CDR3 amino acids: CASSLTTGISYEQYF. CDR3 nucleotide sequence: TGTGCCAGCAGCTTGACTACAGGAATCTCCTACGAGCAGTACTTC.